This TCR beta chain was found in a study of blood T cell repertoires in COVID-19. As for the study in general: Samples of COVID-19 (acute and convalescent) were obtained from the United States, Italy and Spain.

The CDR3 length is 15 residues. V gave up 0 bases and J gave up 2 bases; unmatched junction bases: 3. The germline V gene has CDR1 SGHRS and CDR2 YFSETQ. This clone was found once. As processed by the authors: Estimates of nucleated cell counts were drawn from the amplification of reference gene primers. Only in-frame clones appear in the TCRdb table, and some are missing; sequencing was by immunoSEQ multiplex PCR. The D gene and trimming were derived from the DNA, and the V and J assignments and clone size from that table. The sample carries tens of thousands of clones, around four fifths recorded once.

Sequenced material: peripheral blood. The TCR was taken from a man aged 45-65 years with active COVID-19. This sequence joins TRBV5-1 and TRBJ2-5, with 8 bases matching TRBD2. As DNA, the CDR3 is TGCGCCAGCAGCTTGGGAGCGGGGGCACAAGAGACCCAGTACTTC. It translates to CASSLGAGAQETQYF. The variable domain in full, with the rest retrieved from reference TRBV5-1 and TRBJ2-5, is KAGVTQTPRYLIKTRGQQVTLSCSPISGHRSVSWYQQTPGQGLQFLFEYFSETQRNKGNFPGRFSGRQFSNSRSEMNVSTLELGDSALYLCASSLGAGAQETQYFGPGTRLLVL.